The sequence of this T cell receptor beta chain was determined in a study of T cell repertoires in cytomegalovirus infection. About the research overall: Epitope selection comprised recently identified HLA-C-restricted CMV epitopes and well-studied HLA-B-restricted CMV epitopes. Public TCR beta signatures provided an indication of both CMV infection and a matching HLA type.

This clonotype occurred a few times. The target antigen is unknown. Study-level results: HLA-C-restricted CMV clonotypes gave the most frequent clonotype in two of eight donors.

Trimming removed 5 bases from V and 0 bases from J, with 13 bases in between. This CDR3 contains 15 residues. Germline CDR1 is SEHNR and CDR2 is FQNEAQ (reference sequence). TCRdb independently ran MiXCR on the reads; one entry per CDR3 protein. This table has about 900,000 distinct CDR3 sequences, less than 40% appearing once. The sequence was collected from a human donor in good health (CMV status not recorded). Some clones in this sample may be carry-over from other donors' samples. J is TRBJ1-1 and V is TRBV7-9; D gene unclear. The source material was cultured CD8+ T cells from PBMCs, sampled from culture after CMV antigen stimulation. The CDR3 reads CASSRARGVNTEAFF. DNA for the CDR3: TGTGCCAGCAGCCGAGCCCGGGGAGTGAACACTGAAGCTTTCTTT.